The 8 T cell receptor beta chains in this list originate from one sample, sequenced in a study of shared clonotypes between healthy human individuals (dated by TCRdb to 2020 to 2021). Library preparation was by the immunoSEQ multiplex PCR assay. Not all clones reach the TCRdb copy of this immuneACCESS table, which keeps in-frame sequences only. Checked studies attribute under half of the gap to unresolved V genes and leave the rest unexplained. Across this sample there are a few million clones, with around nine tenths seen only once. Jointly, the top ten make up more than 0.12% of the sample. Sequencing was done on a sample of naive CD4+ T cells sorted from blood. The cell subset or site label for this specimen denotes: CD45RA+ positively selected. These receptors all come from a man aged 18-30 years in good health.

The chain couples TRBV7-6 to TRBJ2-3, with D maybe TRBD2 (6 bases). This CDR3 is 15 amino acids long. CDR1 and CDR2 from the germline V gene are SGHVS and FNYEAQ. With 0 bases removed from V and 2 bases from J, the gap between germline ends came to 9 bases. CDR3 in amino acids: CASSLAGGFTDTQYF. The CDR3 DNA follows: TGTGCCAGCAGCTTAGCGGGGGGATTCACAGATACGCAGTATTTT.

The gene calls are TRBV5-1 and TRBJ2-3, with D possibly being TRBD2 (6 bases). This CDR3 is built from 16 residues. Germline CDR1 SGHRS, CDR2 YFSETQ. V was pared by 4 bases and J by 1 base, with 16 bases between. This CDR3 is CASSPHGGTGTDTQYF. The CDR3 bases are TGCGCCAGCAGCCCACACGGGGGAACGGGCACAGATACGCAGTATTTT.

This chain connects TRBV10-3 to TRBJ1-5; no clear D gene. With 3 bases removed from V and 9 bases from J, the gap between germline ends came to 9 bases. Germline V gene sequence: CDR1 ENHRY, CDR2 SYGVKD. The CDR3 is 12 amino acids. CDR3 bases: TGTGCCATCAGTGACTCCTACCGGCCCCAGCATTTT. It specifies CAISDSYRPQHF.

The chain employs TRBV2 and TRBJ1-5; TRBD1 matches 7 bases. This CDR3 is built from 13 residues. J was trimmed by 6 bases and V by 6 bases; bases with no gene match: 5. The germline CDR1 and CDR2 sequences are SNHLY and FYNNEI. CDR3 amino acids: CASRRDSGQPQHF. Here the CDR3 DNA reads TGTGCCAGCAGACGGGACAGTGGTCAGCCCCAGCATTTT.

CDR3 sequence reads: CASNSGQKQNSPLHF. DNA of the CDR3: TGTGCCAGTAACTCCGGACAGAAACAAAATTCACCCCTCCACTTT. The chain recombines TRBV19 with TRBJ1-6; D perhaps matches TRBD1 (6 bases). The CDR3 has 15 amino acids. Deletions cut 7 bases from V and 7 bases from J, with 17 bases between. From germline, CDR1 is LNHDA and CDR2 SQIVND (reference sequence).

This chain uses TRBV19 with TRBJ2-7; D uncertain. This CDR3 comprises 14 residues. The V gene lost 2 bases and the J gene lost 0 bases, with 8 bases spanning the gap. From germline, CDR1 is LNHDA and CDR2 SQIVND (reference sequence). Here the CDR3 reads CASSITIGSYEQYF. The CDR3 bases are TGTGCCAGTAGTATAACGATAGGCTCCTACGAGCAGTACTTC.

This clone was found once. The CDR3 nucleotides are TGTGCCATCAGTGAGTCGCCGGGAGTGGGTTCCTACGAGCAGTACTTC. Translating it yields CAISESPGVGSYEQYF. J is TRBJ2-7 and V is TRBV10-3; D is possibly TRBD2 (6 bases). Per the germline V gene, CDR1 is ENHRY and CDR2 is SYGVKD. V was cut by 0 bases and J by 1 base, with 13 bases left in between. The CDR3 consists of 16 residues.

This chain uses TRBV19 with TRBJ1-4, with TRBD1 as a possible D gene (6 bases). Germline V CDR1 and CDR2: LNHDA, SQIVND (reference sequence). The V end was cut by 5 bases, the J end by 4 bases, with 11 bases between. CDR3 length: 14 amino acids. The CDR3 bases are TGTGCCAGTAGTGAACAGGGAGGTAATGAAAAACTGTTTTTT. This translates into CASSEQGGNEKLFF.